A single sample gave rise to the 32 T cell receptor beta chains below, sequenced in a study of shared T cell receptors in the human thymus. The assay was immunoSEQ multiplex PCR, and TCRdb's table has in-frame clones only and misses some. The table has about 500,000 clones, 70% to 80% seen once. The same specimen was also included in a second study, on human thymus T cells.

The material sequenced was thymocytes. These receptors were taken from a boy under two years old with a congenital heart defect.

The chain joins TRBV2 to TRBJ2-1, with 7 bases matching TRBD2. The CDR3 is made up of 13 amino acids. The V gene end was trimmed by 6 bases and the J gene end by 8 bases; junction bases not matched to a gene: 7. The germline V gene has CDR1 SNHLY and CDR2 FYNNEI. CDR3 region: CASRSTSLHEQFF. CDR3 nucleotide sequence: TGTGCCAGCAGGTCGACTAGCCTACATGAGCAGTTCTTC. The variable domain in full, with the rest retrieved from reference TRBV2 and TRBJ2-1, is EPEVTQTPSHQVTQMGQEVILRCVPISNHLYFYWYRQILGQKVEFLVSFYNNEISEKSEIFDDQFSVERPDGSNFTLKIRSTKLEDSAMYFCASRSTSLHEQFFGPGTRLTVL.

The rearrangement links TRBV27 to TRBJ1-5; 7 nucleotides match TRBD1. V lost 4 bases to trimming and J lost 4 bases; unmatched junction nucleotides: 7. The CDR3 loop spans 15 amino acids. In germline, CDR1 is MNHEY, CDR2 SMNVEV (reference sequence). CDR3 nucleotides: TGTGCCAGCAGTTCTAGGGGGCAAGGGAATCAGCCCCAGCATTTT. The encoded protein is CASSSRGQGNQPQHF.

The gene calls are TRBV4-1 and TRBJ2-3; 8 bases are shared with TRBD1. Germline lookup yields CDR1 MGHRA and CDR2 YSYEKL. The CDR3 totals 16 residues. Trimming cost V 4 bases and J 4 bases; bases outside gene matches: 10. The DNA of the CDR3 is TGCGCCAGCAGCCGGAGGACAGGGCCGTCCCCAGATACGCAGTATTTT. The encoded protein is CASSRRTGPSPDTQYF.

The V call is TRBV27, the J call TRBJ1-1, with D perhaps matching TRBD1 (5 bases). This CDR3 region has 13 residues. V was pared by 8 bases and J by 3 bases, with 13 bases between. CDR1 is MNHEY and CDR2 is SMNVEV in the germline V gene (reference sequence). The DNA of the CDR3 is TGTGCCAGCCTAGGGGTTGGTGACACTGAAGCTTTCTTT. It codes for CASLGVGDTEAFF.

This chain joins TRBV5-6 and TRBJ2-3; 11 bases fit TRBD2. The ends lost 3 bases at V and 5 bases at J; junction bases unmatched: 5. The germline V gene has CDR1 SGHDT and CDR2 YYEEEE. The length of the CDR3 is 15 residues. For the CDR3, the DNA is TGTGCCAGCAGCTGTAGCGGGAGGGCCGTAGATACGCAGTATTTT. Its translation is CASSCSGRAVDTQYF.

The CDR3 region has the DNA TGCGCCAGCAGACTAGCGAGGGGTGTCACAGATACGCAGTATTTT. This sequence encodes CASRLARGVTDTQYF. The chain couples TRBV4-3 to TRBJ2-3; 7 nucleotides align to TRBD2. This CDR3 region has 15 residues. After removal of 6 bases from V and 2 bases from J, the junction contained 8 bases not matched to a gene. Germline CDR1 and CDR2: LGHNA and YSLEER.

The chain couples TRBV5-6 to TRBJ2-7, with a possible D match to TRBD2 (5 bases). The ends were cut back, 4 bases at V and 1 base at J, with 12 bases in the middle. This CDR3 has 14 residues. The germline CDR1 and CDR2 sequences are SGHDT and YYEEEE. This CDR3 reads CASSAGLISYEQYF. CDR3 in DNA: TGTGCCAGCAGCGCAGGACTGATTTCCTACGAGCAGTACTTC. Drawing the rest from reference TRBV5-6 and TRBJ2-7, the complete variable domain is DAGVTQSPTHLIKTRGQQVTLRCSPKSGHDTVSWYQQALGQGPQFIFQYYEEEERQRGNFPDRFSGHQFPNYSSELNVNALLLGDSALYLCASSAGLISYEQYFGPGTRLTVT.

CDR3 amino acids: CASSTYKDRRQGRATEAFF. CDR3 nucleotides: TGTGCCAGCAGCACTTACAAGGATCGCAGGCAGGGTAGGGCCACTGAAGCTTTCTTT. This chain uses TRBV7-8 with TRBJ1-1; tentatively, D is TRBD1 (5 bases). The CDR3 spans 19 residues. Per germline, CDR1 SGHVS and CDR2 FQNEAQ. Trimming took off 5 bases at V and 4 bases at J, with 29 bases between the two ends.

The genes are TRBV28 and TRBJ1-1, with 12 bases matching TRBD1. V gave up 3 bases and J gave up 0 bases; unmatched junction bases: 5. The CDR3 contains 17 residues. Germline CDR1 and CDR2: MDHEN and SYDVKM. This CDR3 is CASSFGGQGAVNTEAFF. Here the CDR3 DNA reads TGTGCCAGCAGTTTTGGGGGACAGGGGGCGGTGAACACTGAAGCTTTCTTT.

Only one count was recorded for this clone. The rearrangement links TRBV7-9 to TRBJ2-1; a possible D gene is TRBD1 (6 bases). The CDR3 is 18 residues long. In germline, CDR1 is SEHNR, CDR2 FQNEAQ (reference sequence). Trimming removed 5 bases from V and 2 bases from J, with 22 bases in between. The CDR3 DNA follows: TGTGCCAGCAGCCCGACAGGATCCCCCGGAGCTACCTACAATGAGCAGTTCTTC. This encodes CASSPTGSPGATYNEQFF.

This chain uses TRBV4-3 with TRBJ2-3, with 9 bases lining up with TRBD2. This CDR3 has 16 amino acids. V shed 4 bases, J shed 1 base, and the junction held 6 bases outside the gene matches. The V gene's germline CDR1 is LGHNA and CDR2 YSLEER. The CDR3 region has the DNA TGCGCCAGCAGCCGAAAGCGGGAGGCCTGCACAGATACGCAGTATTTT. Translating gives CASSRKREACTDTQYF.

The chain recombines TRBV29-1 with TRBJ1-3; the D is unclear. The CDR3 length is 17 residues. Trimming removed 4 bases at V and 1 base at J, with 20 bases between. From germline, CDR1 is SQVTM and CDR2 ANQGSEA. The CDR3 reads CSVVGDSRVRSGNTIYF. The DNA of the CDR3 is TGCAGCGTTGTGGGAGACTCAAGAGTTAGGTCTGGAAACACCATATATTTT.

This clone was counted a few times. The chain is built from TRBV4-1 and TRBJ2-7; 8 bases line up with TRBD1. Germline CDR1 is MGHRA and CDR2 is YSYEKL. The CDR3 is made up of 17 amino acids. The V and J ends lost 0 bases and 0 bases, in that order; junction bases with no gene match: 7. Here the CDR3 DNA reads TGCGCCAGCAGCCAAGATATCCGGACAGGGCCCTCCTACGAGCAGTACTTC. It translates to CASSQDIRTGPSYEQYF.

The chain has TRBV15 and TRBJ2-1; 8 bases fit TRBD1. The V gene end was trimmed by 6 bases and the J gene end by 4 bases; junction bases not matched to a gene: 14. In germline, CDR1 is LNHNV, CDR2 YYDKDF (reference sequence). The CDR3 consists of 17 residues. DNA for the CDR3: TGTGCCACCAGTAGCCGCTCCGGGACAGGCTTTTACAATGAGCAGTTCTTC. Residues: CATSSRSGTGFYNEQFF.

The V and J genes are TRBV4-2 and TRBJ2-7; 8 nucleotides match TRBD2. Germline lookup yields CDR1 LGHNA and CDR2 YNFKEQ. The CDR3 length is 17 residues. V lost 0 bases and J lost 2; bases outside the gene matches: 9. CDR3 residues: CASSQETVAGLPYEQYF. The CDR3 DNA follows: TGTGCCAGCAGCCAAGAAACAGTAGCGGGACTCCCCTACGAGCAGTACTTC.

This rearrangement joins TRBV7-2 to TRBJ2-7; 7 bases fit TRBD2. Germline CDR1 SGHTA, CDR2 FQGNSA. The CDR3 loop spans 13 amino acids. Trimming took 8 bases from V and 0 from J; bases not matched to a gene: 4. The CDR3 sequence is CASGRGTSYEQYF. Here the CDR3 DNA reads TGTGCCAGCGGGAGGGGCACCTCCTACGAGCAGTACTTC.

Written as DNA, the CDR3 is TGTGCCAGCAGTCCACATATCTACGAGCAGTACTTC. This translates into CASSPHIYEQYF. This chain links TRBV6-1 with TRBJ2-7; no clear D. CDR1 and CDR2 (germline): MNHNS, SASEGT. Deletions cut 5 bases from V and 3 bases from J, with 8 bases between. This CDR3 is built from 12 residues.

This chain links TRBV5-6 with TRBJ1-1; 10 bases fit TRBD1. The V and J ends lost 2 bases and 0 bases, in that order; junction bases with no gene match: 4. The germline CDR1 and CDR2 sequences are SGHDT and YYEEEE. This CDR3 is built from 16 residues. CDR3 sequence (DNA): TGTGCCAGCAGCTTCGACAGGGGGCCTATGAACACTGAAGCTTTCTTT. It is translated as CASSFDRGPMNTEAFF.

The V and J genes are TRBV6-1 and TRBJ2-7, with TRBD1 matching 10 bases. This CDR3 has 15 amino acids. Germline values: CDR1 MNHNS, CDR2 SASEGT. With 7 bases clipped from V and 2 bases from J, the junction kept 8 bases outside the gene matches. DNA of the CDR3: TGTGCCAGCACCAAAGGGACAGGGGTCCCCTACGAGCAGTACTTC. It translates to CASTKGTGVPYEQYF.

The rearrangement links TRBV25-1 to TRBJ1-1; 7 bases line up with TRBD1. The CDR3 runs 14 residues. The junction had 5 bases not matched to a gene; V was cut back by 4 bases and J by 3 bases. Germline V CDR1 and CDR2: MGHDK, SYGVNS. In DNA, the CDR3 is TGTGCCAGCAGTGCCCAGGGGGAAGACACTGAAGCTTTCTTT. This codes for CASSAQGEDTEAFF.

About this clone: The identical CDR3 is also encoded by other nucleotide sequences in the sample. The chain combines TRBV5-1 with TRBJ2-1; D remains ambiguous. The ends were cut back, 0 bases at V and 3 bases at J, with 7 bases in the middle. The CDR3 runs 14 residues. CDR1 SGHRS and CDR2 YFSETQ come from the germline V gene. The DNA of the CDR3 is TGCGCCAGCAGCTTGGCTGGCAGCTACAATGAGCAGTTCTTC. Its protein product is CASSLAGSYNEQFF.

The chain joins TRBV5-1 to TRBJ2-1, with TRBD1 as a possible D gene (5 bases). This CDR3 is built from 16 residues. V was shortened by 1 base and J by 0 bases, with 11 bases between the two germline ends. In germline, CDR1 is SGHRS, CDR2 YFSETQ. The chain's CDR3 is CASSLRTRDSYNEQFF. The CDR3 DNA reads as TGCGCCAGCAGCTTGAGGACAAGAGACTCCTACAATGAGCAGTTCTTC.

The chain links TRBV7-9 to TRBJ1-4; 7 bases line up with TRBD1. Germline CDR1 reads SEHNR; CDR2 reads FQNEAQ (reference sequence). V gave up 5 bases and J gave up 8 bases; unmatched junction bases: 11. This CDR3 contains 15 residues. This CDR3 is CASSLVPDREEKLFF. CDR3 DNA sequence: TGTGCCAGCAGCCTCGTTCCTGACAGGGAAGAAAAACTGTTTTTT.

The chain employs TRBV12-5 and TRBJ2-1, with 7 bases matching TRBD1. The CDR3 is 19 residues long. Germline CDR1 is LGHNT and CDR2 is FRNRAP. Trimming at V came to 7 bases and at J to 2 bases, leaving 20 bases not matched to a gene. The CDR3 bases are TGTGCTAGTGCCCCAAAAGAGGGGGCCCGACAAGATGCCTACAATGAGCAGTTCTTC. It specifies CASAPKEGARQDAYNEQFF.

The chain is built from TRBV28 and TRBJ2-7; D perhaps matches TRBD1 (6 bases). Trimming took 3 bases from V and 5 from J, leaving 11 bases between them. Germline V gene data show CDR1 as MDHEN and CDR2 as SYDVKM. The CDR3 length is 13 residues. This CDR3 reads CASSFGRGDEQYF. The DNA of the CDR3 is TGTGCCAGCAGTTTTGGCAGGGGCGACGAGCAGTACTTC. Filled out from reference TRBV28 and TRBJ2-7, the complete variable domain reads DVKVTQSSRYLVKRTGEKVFLECVQDMDHENMFWYRQDPGLGLRLIYFSYDVKMKEKGDIPEGYSVSREKKERFSLILESASTNQTSMYLCASSFGRGDEQYFGPGTRLTVT.

The chain links TRBV2 to TRBJ1-5; possibly TRBD1 for D (6 bases). The CDR3 length is 15 residues. CDR1 and CDR2 from the germline V gene are SNHLY and FYNNEI. The ends were cut back, 4 bases at V and 4 bases at J, with 14 bases in the middle. The CDR3 spells CASSGDRTPNQPQHF. CDR3 sequence (DNA): TGTGCCAGCAGTGGCGACAGGACCCCTAATCAGCCCCAGCATTTT.

The V gene is TRBV4-3, the J gene TRBJ2-1, with a weak D call TRBD2 (6 bases). This CDR3 spans 16 amino acids. V lost 0 bases and J 7 bases, leaving 16 bases between the germline ends. Germline V gene lookup returns CDR1 LGHNA and CDR2 YSLEER. CDR3 protein: CASSQEGSSGRNEQFF. CDR3 in DNA: TGCGCCAGCAGCCAAGAAGGGAGCAGCGGGCGGAATGAGCAGTTCTTC.

This clone has a single count. The V gene is TRBV6-4, the J gene TRBJ2-1, with TRBD2 matching 7 bases. J was trimmed by 5 bases and V by 4 bases; bases with no gene match: 17. CDR3 length: 18 residues. Germline V gives CDR1 MRHNA, CDR2 SNTAGT. The CDR3 DNA sequence: TGTGCCAGCAGTGGGCTAGCGGAGGGACCTCCGAATCACAATGAGCAGTTCTTC. Translating gives CASSGLAEGPPNHNEQFF.

The CDR3 loop is CASSSGKDYRPYEQYF. CDR3 nucleotide sequence: TGCGCCAGCAGCTCAGGGAAGGACTATCGCCCCTACGAGCAGTACTTC. The chain recombines TRBV5-1 with TRBJ2-7, with TRBD2 as a possible D gene (6 bases). The CDR3 spans 16 residues. Trimming removed 3 bases at V and 2 bases at J, with 18 bases between. The germline V gene encodes CDR1 SGHRS and CDR2 YFSETQ. Variable domain in full (rest from reference TRBV5-1 and TRBJ2-7): KAGVTQTPRYLIKTRGQQVTLSCSPISGHRSVSWYQQTPGQGLQFLFEYFSETQRNKGNFPGRFSGRQFSNSRSEMNVSTLELGDSALYLCASSSGKDYRPYEQYFGPGTRLTVT.

This chain connects TRBV11-2 to TRBJ2-7; TRBD2 aligns across 9 bases. The CDR3 runs 16 residues. The V segment lost 5 bases and the J segment 4 bases; nucleotides outside the gene matches: 12. Germline V lookup: CDR1 SGHAT, CDR2 FQNNGV. Written as DNA, the CDR3 is TGTGCCAGCAGCCCCCGCCAGCTAGCGGGGAATTACGAGCAGTACTTC. It is translated as CASSPRQLAGNYEQYF. The complete variable domain, with remaining parts taken from reference TRBV11-2 and TRBJ2-7, reads EAGVAQSPRYKIIEKRQSVAFWCNPISGHATLYWYQQILGQGPKLLIQFQNNGVVDDSQLPKDRFSAERLKGVDSTLKIQPAKLEDSAVYLCASSPRQLAGNYEQYFGPGTRLTVT.

The chain couples TRBV25-1 to TRBJ2-3; TRBD2 aligns across 9 bases. After removal of 3 bases from V and 4 bases from J, the junction contained 5 bases not matched to a gene. CDR3 length equals 15 residues. In germline, CDR1 is MGHDK, CDR2 SYGVNS. In nucleotides, the CDR3 is TGTGCCAGCAGTGATGTGCGGGAGGGCCCAGATACGCAGTATTTT. Translated: CASSDVREGPDTQYF. The complete variable domain, with remaining parts taken from reference TRBV25-1 and TRBJ2-3, reads EADIYQTPRYLVIGTGKKITLECSQTMGHDKMYWYQQDPGMELHLIHYSYGVNSTEKGDLSSESTVSRIRTEHFPLTLESARPSHTSQYLCASSDVREGPDTQYFGPGTRLTVL.

This sequence joins TRBV7-9 and TRBJ2-1; 12 bases line up with TRBD2. J was trimmed by 6 bases and V by 1 base; bases with no gene match: 1. The CDR3 spans 15 residues. CDR1 and CDR2 (germline): SEHNR, FQNEAQ (reference sequence). As DNA, the CDR3 is TGTGCCAGCAGCTTAGGGACTAGCGGGGTCAATGAGCAGTTCTTC. Translation gives CASSLGTSGVNEQFF. The whole variable domain, filled in from reference TRBV7-9 and TRBJ2-1, reads DTGVSQNPRHKITKRGQNVTFRCDPISEHNRLYWYRQTLGQGPEFLTYFQNEAQLEKSRLLSDRFSAERPKGSFSTLEIQRTEQGDSAMYLCASSLGTSGVNEQFFGPGTRLTVL.